This is a list of T cell receptor beta chains from one sample in a study of human T cells and chemical hapten exposure. TCRdb re-called the 5' RACE reads through MiXCR, storing one row per CDR3 protein. Of around 100,000 distinct CDR3 sequences listed, approximately 19% were seen once; the top ten hold 2.5% to 3.5%. Every receptor here comes from a human donor in good health. Each CDR3 is given with its conserved first and last residue. Fields, in order: clone size, D gene, V gene, J gene, CDR3 DNA, CDR3 protein. The D gene is left open where the match is weak. Clone size is shown for a subset of rows, as once, few, many or a class of expanded clone.

>many|TRBD1|TRBV6-2/TRBV6-3|TRBJ2-6
TGTGCCAGCCGCCCCACCTGGACAGGGCAGTCTGGGGCCAACGTCCTGACTTTC
CASRPTWTGQSGANVLTF
>few|TRBD2|TRBV7-9|TRBJ2-3
TGTGCCAGCAGTTCTAGCGGGAGCTCTCCCGATACGCAGTATTTT
CASSSSGSSPDTQYF
>NA|NA|TRBV23-1|TRBJ1-6
TGCGCCAGCAGTCATTGGTCACCCCTCCACTTT
CASSHWSPLHF
>NA|NA|TRBV15|TRBJ2-1
TGTGCCACCAGCAGAGAGGCGGGATCCTACAATGAGCAGTTCTTC
CATSREAGSYNEQFF
>NA|NA|TRBV29-1|TRBJ2-1
TGCAGCGTAGCGGTCTCCTACAATGAGCAGTTCTTC
CSVAVSYNEQFF
>NA|NA|TRBV5-1|TRBJ1-3
TGCGCCAGCAGCTTGGACAACTCTGGCCCTGGAAACACCATATATTTT
CASSLDNSGPGNTIYF
>NA|TRBD1|TRBV9|TRBJ2-1
TGTGCCAGCAGCGTAGCCGGGACAGGGAAGCAGAATGAGCAGTTCTTC
CASSVAGTGKQNEQFF
>medium-sized|TRBD2|TRBV29-1|TRBJ2-1
TGCAGCGTTGAAGTAGCGGGAGTGGGCAATGAGCAGTTCTTC
CSVEVAGVGNEQFF
>NA|NA|TRBV5-1|TRBJ2-5
TGCGCCAGCAGCCCAGGTCCCCAGGAGACCCAGTACTTC
CASSPGPQETQYF
>few|NA|TRBV3-1|TRBJ2-7
TGTGCCAGCAGCCGAGGGGAGTTAACCTACGAGCAGTACTTC
CASSRGELTYEQYF
>NA|NA|TRBV7-2|TRBJ2-6
TGTGCCAGACGGGTGGGCTCTGGGGCCAACGTCCTGACTTTC
CARRVGSGANVLTF
>NA|TRBD1|TRBV7-8|TRBJ1-1
TGTGCCAGCAGCCCGAACCGGGACAGCCTAAAATCGTCGGAAGCTTTCTTT
CASSPNRDSLKSSEAFF
>few|TRBD1|TRBV9|TRBJ1-1
TGTGCCAGCAGCGTAGCGGGGACAGGGGGCTCAGCTTTCTTT
CASSVAGTGGSAFF
>NA|TRBD2|TRBV9|TRBJ2-2
TGTGCCAGCAGCGCCCCTCAACGTACTACTAGCGGGAGGCCGCCGAACACCGGGGAGCTGTTTTTT
CASSAPQRTTSGRPPNTGELFF
>NA|NA|TRBV7-9|TRBJ2-7
TGTGCCAGCAGCTTAGCGGGCAGGAGCTACGAGCAGTACTTC
CASSLAGRSYEQYF
>few|TRBD1|TRBV6-5|TRBJ1-3
TGTGCCAGCAGTTCATCAGGGGGCTCTGGAAACACCATATATTTT
CASSSSGGSGNTIYF
>once|TRBD2|TRBV11-2|TRBJ2-1
TGTGCCAGCAGCCAGATTAGCGGGAGGGCCGGGAATGAGCAGTTCTTC
CASSQISGRAGNEQFF
>NA|NA|TRBV30|TRBJ1-3
TGTGCCTGGAATTTACAGGGTTCATCTGGAAACACCATATATTTT
CAWNLQGSSGNTIYF
>few|NA|TRBV30|TRBJ2-3
TGTGCCTGGGACCTTGTAGCGGGCACAGATACGCAGTATTTT
CAWDLVAGTDTQYF
>few|NA|TRBV20-1|TRBJ2-7
TGCAGTGCTAGACCCGCGGTTGACTACGAGCAGTACTTC
CSARPAVDYEQYF
>few|NA|TRBV5-1|TRBJ2-1
TGCGCCAGCAGCTTGTCCCTCGACCGTAGCTCCTACAATGAGCAGTTCTTC
CASSLSLDRSSYNEQFF
>NA|TRBD1|TRBV5-5|TRBJ1-2
TGTGCCAGCAGCTTGAGGACAGGGAGCAGCCCTAACTATGGCTACACCTTC
CASSLRTGSSPNYGYTF
>NA|NA|TRBV19|TRBJ1-5
TGTGCCACCGCGGGGGTTTTCGATCAGCCCCAGCATTTT
CATAGVFDQPQHF
>few|NA|TRBV28|TRBJ1-5
TGTGCCAGCAAGTTGGGACCTGGCAATCAGCCCCAGCATTTT
CASKLGPGNQPQHF
>NA|TRBD2|TRBV5-5|TRBJ2-7
TGTGCCAGCAGAGGGGGACTAGCGGATACCTACGAGCAGTACTTC
CASRGGLADTYEQYF
>few|TRBD2|TRBV28|TRBJ2-7
TGTGCCAGCCGAAAAAGCCTAGCGGGAGGACGCGAGCAGTACTTC
CASRKSLAGGREQYF
>NA|NA|TRBV6-1|TRBJ1-3
TGTGCCAGCAGTGACGACGTTTACGGTAAAAATCGACCGTCTGGAAACACCATATATTTT
CASSDDVYGKNRPSGNTIYF
>few|NA|TRBV28|TRBJ2-7
TGTGCCAGCAGTTTTCCTTTAAACGAGCAGTACTTC
CASSFPLNEQYF
>few|NA|TRBV10-3|TRBJ2-1
TGTGCCATCAGAGTCGAGGGTTTATACAATGAGCAGTTCTTC
CAIRVEGLYNEQFF
>many|NA|TRBV20-1|TRBJ1-1
TGCAGTGCTCCACTGAACACTGAAGCTTTCTTT
CSAPLNTEAFF
>NA|NA|TRBV11-2|TRBJ2-7
TGTGCCAGCAGCTTCCCGCTCGGGACTCCTAGTTACGAGCAGTACTTC
CASSFPLGTPSYEQYF
>NA|NA|TRBV27|TRBJ1-4
TGTGCCAGCAGTTCGTTAACTTGGGGAACTAATGAAAAACTGTTTTTT
CASSSLTWGTNEKLFF
>NA|TRBD2|TRBV28|TRBJ2-7
TGTGCCAGCAATCATCATGGGTCTAGCGGGAGCAACGAGCAGTACTTC
CASNHHGSSGSNEQYF
>many|TRBD1|TRBV6-5|TRBJ1-1
TGTGCCAGCAGATTGGGACAGCCGAACACTGAAGCTTTCTTT
CASRLGQPNTEAFF
>NA|NA|TRBV27|TRBJ2-1
TGTGCCAGCAGTCCAGGACTTCTTACCTACAATGAGCAGTTCTTC
CASSPGLLTYNEQFF
>many|NA|TRBV7-2|TRBJ2-2
TGTGCCAGCAGAACGCTGGGGGCAGGCGGGGAGCTGTTTTTT
CASRTLGAGGELFF
>few|TRBD2|TRBV7-2|TRBJ2-1
TGTGCCAGCAGCTTAGTTTCAGCTAGCGGGGAGCAGTTCTTC
CASSLVSASGEQFF
>NA|NA|TRBV29-1|TRBJ2-3
TGCAGCTACAGGGTCCCTAGCACAGATACGCAGTATTTT
CSYRVPSTDTQYF
>NA|TRBD1|TRBV6-6|TRBJ2-7
TGTGCCAGCAGTTACGTGGGACAGGGCTACGAGCAGTACTTC
CASSYVGQGYEQYF
>NA|NA|TRBV18|TRBJ2-5
TGTGCCAGCTCGCGCACAGGGATCGAGACCCAGTACTTC
CASSRTGIETQYF
>few|TRBD1|TRBV28|TRBJ2-3
TGTGCCAGCAGTTTACCCTCCAGGGGGATAAGCACAGATACGCAGTATTTT
CASSLPSRGISTDTQYF
>few|NA|TRBV15|TRBJ2-1
TGTGCCACCAGCAGGGAGGACCTCTCGCTCGGTGAGCAGTTCTTC
CATSREDLSLGEQFF
>NA|NA|TRBV30|TRBJ1-2
TGTGCCTGGAGTGTACGACGACAGAGCTATGGCTACACCTTC
CAWSVRRQSYGYTF
>few|TRBD1|TRBV24-1|TRBJ2-3
TGTGCCACCAGTGATTACAGGGGGCGCCTTCGGGGCACAGATACGCAGTATTTT
CATSDYRGRLRGTDTQYF
>few|NA|TRBV12-3/TRBV12-4|TRBJ1-1
TGTGCCAGCAGTTTAATGGGGAACACTGAAGCTTTCTTT
CASSLMGNTEAFF
>NA|TRBD2|TRBV30|TRBJ2-3
TGTGCCTGGAGTCCGGGACTAGCCACAGATACGCAGTATTTT
CAWSPGLATDTQYF
>few|TRBD1|TRBV18|TRBJ1-2
TGTGCCAGCTCACCGGGACAGGGGGCCTATGGCTACACCTTC
CASSPGQGAYGYTF
>few|NA|TRBV7-9|TRBJ1-1
TGTGCCAGCAGCTTATTGGGGGCCCCCGGTGGAGCTTTCTTT
CASSLLGAPGGAFF
>NA|NA|TRBV6-1|TRBJ1-2
TGTGCCAGCAGTGAAGGGGTCTATGGCTACACCTTC
CASSEGVYGYTF
>few|TRBD1|TRBV5-1|TRBJ2-5
TGCGCCAGCAGCTTCCCGGACAGGGGGGCTGAAGAGACCCAGTACTTC
CASSFPDRGAEETQYF
>once|NA|TRBV29-1|TRBJ1-1
TGCAGCGTTAGGTGGGGCCCGAACACTGAAGCTTTCTTT
CSVRWGPNTEAFF
>few|NA|TRBV5-4|TRBJ1-5
TGTGCCAGCAGCCGAGATCCGAATAGCAATCAGCCCCAGCATTTT
CASSRDPNSNQPQHF
>NA|TRBD1|TRBV28|TRBJ2-3
TGTGCCAGCAGGTCCGGGACAGGGGGCACAGATACGCAGTATTTT
CASRSGTGGTDTQYF
>NA|NA|TRBV19|TRBJ2-1
TGTGCCAGTAGTGCAGGGAGTCGACTTGAGCAGTTCTTC
CASSAGSRLEQFF
>NA|NA|TRBV7-3|TRBJ2-2
TGTGCCAGCAGCTCCAAAATCACCGGGGAGCTGTTTTTT
CASSSKITGELFF